Listed below are T cell receptor beta chains from one sample, sequenced in a study of blood T cell repertoires in COVID-19. Sequencing used immunoSEQ multiplex PCR; TCRdb keeps in-frame clones, though not all of them. Of about 160,000 clones listed, roughly 93% are singletons. The sample was peripheral blood. The receptors derive from a man between 18 and 35 years old with acute or convalescent COVID-19. The CDR3 runs from the conserved cysteine through the conserved F or W. The D gene is left open where the match is weak. Clone size is shown for a subset of rows, as once, few, many or a class of expanded clone.

size: NA
V: TRBV7-9
J: TRBJ1-6
D: TRBD1
DNA: TGTGCCAGCAGGACGCCGGGACAGGGTAATTCACCCCTCCACTTT
CDR3: CASRTPGQGNSPLHF

size: NA
V: TRBV6-5
J: TRBJ1-2
D: NA
DNA: TGTGCCAGCAGCCCAACAGGGAACTATGGCTACACCTTC
CDR3: CASSPTGNYGYTF

size: NA
V: TRBV12-3/TRBV12-4
J: TRBJ2-7
D: NA
DNA: TGTGCCAGCAGTTTAGAATCCACCTACGAGCAGTACTTC
CDR3: CASSLESTYEQYF

size: NA
V: TRBV3-1/TRBV3-2
J: TRBJ2-1
D: TRBD2
DNA: TGTGCCAGCAGCCAAGATTTAGCGGGGGGTGGCGGTGAGCAGTTCTTC
CDR3: CASSQDLAGGGGEQFF

size: once
V: TRBV5-4
J: TRBJ2-1
D: TRBD1
DNA: TGTGCCAGCAGCCCCTACAGGGGGCCTAGCTCCTACAATGAGCAGTTCTTC
CDR3: CASSPYRGPSSYNEQFF

size: NA
V: TRBV11-2
J: TRBJ1-1
D: TRBD1
DNA: TGTGCCAGCAGGGAGTTGACAGGGGGCTTAAGGGACACTGAAGCTTTCTTT
CDR3: CASRELTGGLRDTEAFF

size: NA
V: TRBV15
J: TRBJ1-4
D: NA
DNA: TGTGCCACCAGCAGGGGGCCAAGGGATGAAAAACTGTTTTTT
CDR3: CATSRGPRDEKLFF

size: NA
V: TRBV3-1/TRBV3-2
J: TRBJ2-7
D: TRBD2
DNA: TGTGCCAGCAGCCCAAGACTAGCCGCAGGAGGGGACGAGCAGTACTTC
CDR3: CASSPRLAAGGDEQYF

size: NA
V: TRBV5-6
J: TRBJ2-7
D: TRBD1
DNA: TGTGCCAGCAGCGCCGGGACAGGGTTCTACGAGCAGTACTTC
CDR3: CASSAGTGFYEQYF

size: NA
V: TRBV21-1
J: TRBJ2-7
D: NA
DNA: TGTGCCAGCAGCAAACATCAGGGGGTCACCTACGAGCAGTACTTC
CDR3: CASSKHQGVTYEQYF

size: NA
V: TRBV6-5
J: TRBJ2-1
D: NA
DNA: TGTGCCAGCACTAGAGGGCAGCCCTACAATGAGCAGTTCTTC
CDR3: CASTRGQPYNEQFF

size: NA
V: TRBV6-1
J: TRBJ1-2
D: TRBD1
DNA: TGTGCCAGCAGTGAAGCCCCCTCCGGACAGGGGATGTCCTATGGCTACACCTTC
CDR3: CASSEAPSGQGMSYGYTF

size: NA
V: TRBV12-3/TRBV12-4
J: TRBJ2-7
D: TRBD1
DNA: TGTGCCAGCAGATCGACAGGGATAAACGAGCAGTACTTC
CDR3: CASRSTGINEQYF

size: NA
V: TRBV14
J: TRBJ2-7
D: TRBD1
DNA: TGTGCCAGCAGCCATAGAAAGTTACAGGGGGATCTCTACGAGCAGTACTTC
CDR3: CASSHRKLQGDLYEQYF

size: NA
V: TRBV9
J: TRBJ2-1
D: TRBD2
DNA: TGTGCCAGCAGCGACGCGGGGGGCCTTATCAATGAGCAGTTCTTC
CDR3: CASSDAGGLINEQFF

size: NA
V: TRBV15
J: TRBJ2-7
D: NA
DNA: TGTGCCACCAGCAGCGACAGTTTAGTCTACGAGCAGTACTTC
CDR3: CATSSDSLVYEQYF

size: NA
V: TRBV6-6
J: TRBJ2-7
D: NA
DNA: TGTGCCAGCAGTTACTCCGGGACAACAACCTACGAGCAGTACTTC
CDR3: CASSYSGTTTYEQYF

size: NA
V: TRBV5-6
J: TRBJ2-1
D: TRBD1
DNA: TGTGCCAGCAGCGGGGACAGTTACAATGAGCAGTTCTTC
CDR3: CASSGDSYNEQFF

size: NA
V: TRBV18
J: TRBJ1-5
D: TRBD1
DNA: TGTGCCAGCTCGATGGACAGGGCACAGCCCCAGCATTTT
CDR3: CASSMDRAQPQHF

size: NA
V: TRBV19
J: TRBJ1-6
D: NA
DNA: TGTGCCAGTAGTATAGATAATAAACCCCTCCACTTT
CDR3: CASSIDNKPLHF

size: NA
V: TRBV29-1
J: TRBJ1-2
D: TRBD1
DNA: TGCAGCGTGAAAACAGGGGGCCGGTATGGCTACACCTTC
CDR3: CSVKTGGRYGYTF

size: NA
V: TRBV27
J: TRBJ1-5
D: TRBD1
DNA: TGTGCCAGCAGTTCGCTGGGGACAGGGATAAATCAGCCCCAGCATTTT
CDR3: CASSSLGTGINQPQHF

size: NA
V: TRBV3-1/TRBV3-2
J: TRBJ1-3
D: TRBD1
DNA: TGTGCCAGCAGCCAAGTAACAGGGGGCTCTGGAAACACCATATATTTT
CDR3: CASSQVTGGSGNTIYF

size: NA
V: TRBV6-5
J: TRBJ1-6
D: TRBD1
DNA: TGTGCCAGCGGGACAGGGATTAATTCACCCCTCCACTTT
CDR3: CASGTGINSPLHF

size: NA
V: TRBV5-1
J: TRBJ2-3
D: NA
DNA: TGCGCCAGCAGCTTGGAGGGGGCAGATACGCAGTATTTT
CDR3: CASSLEGADTQYF

size: NA
V: TRBV19
J: TRBJ1-4
D: TRBD1
DNA: TGTGCCAGTAGGGGGACAGGGACTAATGAAAAACTGTTTTTT
CDR3: CASRGTGTNEKLFF

size: NA
V: TRBV6-5
J: TRBJ1-1
D: TRBD1
DNA: TGTGCCAGCATCACCAGGACAGGCCAAGCTTTCTTT
CDR3: CASITRTGQAFF

size: once
V: TRBV14
J: TRBJ1-1
D: NA
DNA: TGTGCCAGCAGCCAAGTGAGGGCCACTGAAGCTTTCTTT
CDR3: CASSQVRATEAFF

size: NA
V: TRBV18
J: TRBJ1-1
D: TRBD1
DNA: TGTGCCAGCTCACCACGGGAGACAGGGGTCGCTTTCTTT
CDR3: CASSPRETGVAFF

size: NA
V: TRBV6-1
J: TRBJ1-4
D: NA
DNA: TGTGCTTCGAACGGGGGACCAACTAATGAAAAACTGTTTTTT
CDR3: CASNGGPTNEKLFF

size: NA
V: TRBV5-6
J: TRBJ1-1
D: NA
DNA: TGTGCCAGCAGCTTGGGAGGGGGCACTGAAGCTTTCTTT
CDR3: CASSLGGGTEAFF

size: NA
V: TRBV5-1
J: TRBJ2-2
D: NA
DNA: TGCGCCAGCAGCTTGGCTCAGGGTAACACCGGGGAGCTGTTTTTT
CDR3: CASSLAQGNTGELFF

size: NA
V: TRBV10-3
J: TRBJ2-3
D: TRBD2
DNA: TGTGCCATCAATCCTAGCGGGGGCGGCACAGATACGCAGTATTTT
CDR3: CAINPSGGGTDTQYF

size: NA
V: TRBV3-1/TRBV3-2
J: TRBJ1-4
D: NA
DNA: TGTGCCAGCAGCCAAGATACAGGGACCTCCGAAAAACTGTTTTTT
CDR3: CASSQDTGTSEKLFF

size: NA
V: TRBV7-2
J: TRBJ2-1
D: TRBD1
DNA: TGTGCCAGCAGCTTGGGGGACGTAAGGACAGGCATCAACAATGAGCAGTTCTTC
CDR3: CASSLGDVRTGINNEQFF

size: NA
V: TRBV21-1
J: TRBJ2-1
D: NA
DNA: TGTGCCAGCAGCAAACTCAGGGTTCATTGCAATGAGCAGTTCTTC
CDR3: CASSKLRVHCNEQFF

size: NA
V: TRBV13
J: TRBJ2-7
D: TRBD1
DNA: TGTGCCAGCAGCGGGGGACAGGGGCTCGGGGAGCAGTACTTC
CDR3: CASSGGQGLGEQYF

size: NA
V: TRBV19
J: TRBJ1-1
D: NA
DNA: TGTGCCGCCGTGACAGCGAACACTGAAGCTTTCTTT
CDR3: CAAVTANTEAFF

size: NA
V: TRBV19
J: TRBJ2-2
D: NA
DNA: TGTGCCAGTAGTATAGCCCGGGGAGGGGGGGACACCGGGGAGCTGTTTTTT
CDR3: CASSIARGGGDTGELFF

size: NA
V: TRBV12-3/TRBV12-4
J: TRBJ1-2
D: NA
DNA: TGTGCCAGCAGCCCCGGGATCATCTATGGCTACACCTTC
CDR3: CASSPGIIYGYTF

size: NA
V: TRBV6-5
J: TRBJ1-6
D: TRBD1
DNA: TGTGCCAGCAGTTACACGACAGGGGAGTCTTCACCCCTCCACTTT
CDR3: CASSYTTGESSPLHF

size: NA
V: TRBV13
J: TRBJ2-7
D: NA
DNA: TGTGCCAGCAGCTTACCGGGCTACGAGCAGTACTTC
CDR3: CASSLPGYEQYF

size: NA
V: TRBV15
J: TRBJ1-1
D: NA
DNA: TGTGCCACCAGCAGAGATTCTAATGAAGCTTTCTTT
CDR3: CATSRDSNEAFF

size: once
V: TRBV5-1
J: TRBJ1-4
D: NA
DNA: TGCGCCAGCAGCCTAGGACAGCCTAATGAAAAACTGTTTTTT
CDR3: CASSLGQPNEKLFF

size: NA
V: TRBV18
J: TRBJ1-1
D: NA
DNA: TGTGCCAGCTCGACACTTGGGCAGGGGTACACTGAAGCTTTCTTT
CDR3: CASSTLGQGYTEAFF

size: NA
V: TRBV7-9
J: TRBJ1-2
D: TRBD1
DNA: TGTGCCAGCAGCTTATATCGACAGGGGGCATATGGCTACACCTTC
CDR3: CASSLYRQGAYGYTF

size: NA
V: TRBV5-1
J: TRBJ2-3
D: NA
DNA: TGCGCCAGCAGCTTGGGGTTGGCTAGCACAGATACGCAGTATTTT
CDR3: CASSLGLASTDTQYF

size: NA
V: TRBV7-9
J: TRBJ1-5
D: NA
DNA: TGTGCCAGCAGCTTATTCGGCGGTAATCAGCCCCAGCATTTT
CDR3: CASSLFGGNQPQHF

size: NA
V: TRBV6-5
J: TRBJ2-4
D: TRBD1
DNA: TGTGCCAGCAGTTACAAGAAGGGGACAGACATGCACATTCAGTACTTC
CDR3: CASSYKKGTDMHIQYF

size: NA
V: TRBV18
J: TRBJ2-2
D: TRBD1
DNA: TGTGCCAGCTCACCACCGACAGGGTTAGGGAACACCGGGGAGCTGTTTTTT
CDR3: CASSPPTGLGNTGELFF

size: NA
V: TRBV2
J: TRBJ1-5
D: NA
DNA: TGTGCCAGCAGTGAACTAGACAGGTGGAATCAGCCCCAGCATTTT
CDR3: CASSELDRWNQPQHF

size: NA
V: TRBV6-5
J: TRBJ1-1
D: NA
DNA: TGTGCCAGCAGTTACCGAAGAGGGAGCGGAAACACTGAAGCTTTCTTT
CDR3: CASSYRRGSGNTEAFF

size: NA
V: TRBV7-8
J: TRBJ1-1
D: NA
DNA: TGTGCCAGCAGCCCCGAGGGGGGGCCGAACACTGAAGCTTTCTTT
CDR3: CASSPEGGPNTEAFF

size: NA
V: TRBV18
J: TRBJ1-6
D: TRBD1
DNA: TGTGCCAGCTCACCCGACCGACAGGGCTCATTATATAATTCACCCCTCCACTTT
CDR3: CASSPDRQGSLYNSPLHF

size: NA
V: TRBV5-1
J: TRBJ2-7
D: TRBD1
DNA: TGCGCCAGCAGCTTACCGGGACAGGGTACCTACGAGCAGTACTTC
CDR3: CASSLPGQGTYEQYF

size: NA
V: TRBV5-4
J: TRBJ1-1
D: TRBD1
DNA: TGTGCCAGCAGCCCAGGGGGAGTTGGCACTGAAGCTTTCTTT
CDR3: CASSPGGVGTEAFF

size: NA
V: TRBV18
J: TRBJ1-5
D: TRBD1
DNA: TGTGCCAGCTCAGGACAGGTAGATCAGCCCCAGCATTTT
CDR3: CASSGQVDQPQHF

size: NA
V: TRBV11-2
J: TRBJ1-6
D: TRBD1
DNA: TGTGCCAGCAGCCAGGGACAGCCGTATAATTCACCCCTCCACTTT
CDR3: CASSQGQPYNSPLHF